Listed below are T cell receptor beta chains from one sample, sequenced in a study of blood T cell repertoires in COVID-19. Libraries were prepared by immunoSEQ multiplex PCR; TCRdb keeps only in-frame clonotypes and omits some of them. The table records 250,000 to 300,000 clones, about nine tenths of them present only once. The material sequenced was peripheral blood. All receptors derive from a woman in her 30s with COVID-19, enrolled during active disease. The CDR3 runs from the conserved cysteine through the conserved F or W. Each record gives: V gene, clone size, D gene, J gene, CDR3 protein, CDR3 DNA. A D gene is named only where the DNA matches it firmly. Expanded clones are given a class, and other clones once, few, many or no size at all.

V gene: TRBV10-2
clone size: .
D gene: TRBD1
J gene: TRBJ2-7
CDR3 protein: CASSDPDRGRRYEQYF
CDR3 DNA: TGCGCCAGCAGTGACCCTGACAGGGGGCGGAGGTACGAGCAGTACTTC

V gene: TRBV5-1
clone size: .
D gene: TRBD2
J gene: TRBJ2-5
CDR3 protein: CASRVSGIQETQYF
CDR3 DNA: TGCGCCAGCAGAGTTAGCGGGATCCAAGAGACCCAGTACTTC

V gene: TRBV28
clone size: once
D gene: .
J gene: TRBJ2-7
CDR3 protein: CASSFPNGQSSSYEQYF
CDR3 DNA: TGTGCCAGCAGTTTTCCCAATGGACAGTCGAGCTCCTACGAGCAGTACTTC

V gene: TRBV2
clone size: .
D gene: .
J gene: TRBJ2-2
CDR3 protein: CASSETGLDTGELFF
CDR3 DNA: TGTGCCAGCAGTGAAACCGGGTTGGACACCGGGGAGCTGTTTTTT

V gene: TRBV7-2
clone size: .
D gene: .
J gene: TRBJ2-4
CDR3 protein: CASSLGGPRGIQYF
CDR3 DNA: TGTGCCAGCAGCTTAGGGGGTCCTAGGGGCATTCAGTACTTC

V gene: TRBV18
clone size: .
D gene: TRBD1
J gene: TRBJ2-2
CDR3 protein: CASSPGQGATGELFF
CDR3 DNA: TGTGCCAGCTCACCGGGACAGGGGGCAACGGGGGAGCTGTTTTTT

V gene: TRBV5-1
clone size: .
D gene: TRBD2
J gene: TRBJ2-1
CDR3 protein: CASSLGLAVGDEQFF
CDR3 DNA: TGCGCCAGCAGCTTGGGACTAGCGGTCGGTGATGAGCAGTTCTTC

V gene: TRBV28
clone size: .
D gene: TRBD2
J gene: TRBJ2-2
CDR3 protein: CASSHPTSGRIRPGELFF
CDR3 DNA: TGTGCCAGCAGTCACCCGACTAGCGGGAGAATACGCCCCGGGGAGCTGTTTTTT

V gene: TRBV27
clone size: .
D gene: TRBD1
J gene: TRBJ1-5
CDR3 protein: CASIPQGGSNQPQHF
CDR3 DNA: TGTGCCAGCATTCCACAGGGGGGGTCAAATCAGCCCCAGCATTTT

V gene: TRBV19
clone size: once
D gene: TRBD2
J gene: TRBJ2-7
CDR3 protein: CASSMSNSGATYEQYF
CDR3 DNA: TGTGCCAGTAGTATGAGCAATAGCGGGGCCACCTACGAGCAGTACTTC

V gene: TRBV5-8
clone size: .
D gene: .
J gene: TRBJ1-1
CDR3 protein: CASSFDGRSGTEAFF
CDR3 DNA: TGTGCCAGCAGTTTTGACGGACGTTCGGGGACTGAAGCTTTCTTT

V gene: TRBV27
clone size: .
D gene: TRBD1
J gene: TRBJ1-5
CDR3 protein: CASSRGTGTVDQPQHF
CDR3 DNA: TGTGCCAGCAGCCGCGGAACAGGGACAGTGGATCAGCCCCAGCATTTT

V gene: TRBV7-2
clone size: .
D gene: TRBD1
J gene: TRBJ1-6
CDR3 protein: CASSLRDRATNSPLHF
CDR3 DNA: TGTGCCAGCAGCCTTAGGGACAGGGCAACTAATTCACCCCTCCACTTT

V gene: TRBV18
clone size: .
D gene: .
J gene: TRBJ2-7
CDR3 protein: CASSLTGGVHEQYF
CDR3 DNA: TGTGCCAGCTCACTGACAGGAGGCGTCCACGAGCAGTACTTC

V gene: TRBV13
clone size: .
D gene: .
J gene: TRBJ1-4
CDR3 protein: CASSLWAGGEKLFF
CDR3 DNA: TGTGCCAGCAGCTTATGGGCGGGTGGCGAAAAACTGTTTTTT

V gene: TRBV6-6
clone size: once
D gene: TRBD1
J gene: TRBJ1-6
CDR3 protein: CASSLTGTGGFNSPLHF
CDR3 DNA: TGTGCCAGCAGTCTCACAGGGACAGGGGGCTTCAATTCACCCCTCCACTTT

V gene: TRBV19
clone size: .
D gene: .
J gene: TRBJ1-1
CDR3 protein: CASSATQVTEAFF
CDR3 DNA: TGTGCCAGTAGTGCCACCCAGGTGACTGAAGCTTTCTTT

V gene: TRBV10-3
clone size: .
D gene: TRBD2
J gene: TRBJ2-7
CDR3 protein: CAISEGVAGGRYEQYF
CDR3 DNA: TGTGCCATCAGTGAAGGGGTGGCGGGAGGGCGCTACGAGCAGTACTTC

V gene: TRBV29-1
clone size: .
D gene: TRBD1
J gene: TRBJ2-5
CDR3 protein: CSVESGTGAGTQYF
CDR3 DNA: TGCAGCGTTGAGTCGGGGACAGGGGCTGGGACCCAGTACTTC

V gene: TRBV18
clone size: .
D gene: .
J gene: TRBJ1-5
CDR3 protein: CASSPPGRGDPGPQHF
CDR3 DNA: TGTGCCAGCTCACCACCGGGCAGGGGCGACCCGGGGCCCCAGCATTTT

V gene: TRBV3-1/TRBV3-2
clone size: few
D gene: TRBD1
J gene: TRBJ1-3
CDR3 protein: CASSQGQGGNTIYF
CDR3 DNA: TGTGCCAGCAGCCAAGGACAGGGGGGAAACACCATATATTTT

V gene: TRBV18
clone size: .
D gene: TRBD1
J gene: TRBJ2-2
CDR3 protein: CASSPQTGESRGELFF
CDR3 DNA: TGTGCCAGCTCACCACAAACAGGGGAGTCGCGCGGGGAGCTGTTTTTT

V gene: TRBV2
clone size: once
D gene: .
J gene: TRBJ2-3
CDR3 protein: CASTEGRGTDTQYF
CDR3 DNA: TGTGCCAGCACGGAGGGCAGGGGCACAGATACGCAGTATTTT

V gene: TRBV21-1
clone size: .
D gene: .
J gene: TRBJ2-1
CDR3 protein: CASSEDRGRGNEQFF
CDR3 DNA: TGTGCCAGCAGCGAGGACAGGGGGCGAGGGAATGAGCAGTTCTTC

V gene: TRBV19
clone size: few
D gene: TRBD2
J gene: TRBJ2-7
CDR3 protein: CASRPGGSNSYEQYF
CDR3 DNA: TGTGCCAGTAGACCGGGGGGGTCCAACTCCTACGAGCAGTACTTC

V gene: TRBV5-4
clone size: .
D gene: TRBD2
J gene: TRBJ2-2
CDR3 protein: CASSDQREGPTGELFF
CDR3 DNA: TGTGCCAGCAGCGATCAGCGGGAGGGCCCCACCGGGGAGCTGTTTTTT

V gene: TRBV1
clone size: .
D gene: .
J gene: TRBJ1-1
CDR3 protein: CTSSQVTMRLVERNTEAFF
CDR3 DNA: TGCACCAGCAGCCAAGTCACAATGCGGCTAGTGGAGAGGAACACTGAAGCTTTCTTT

V gene: TRBV5-6
clone size: .
D gene: .
J gene: TRBJ2-7
CDR3 protein: CASSFLRVEQYF
CDR3 DNA: TGTGCCAGCAGCTTTCTCAGGGTCGAGCAGTACTTC

V gene: TRBV5-6
clone size: .
D gene: .
J gene: TRBJ1-6
CDR3 protein: CASSLRGSSYNSPLHF
CDR3 DNA: TGTGCCAGCAGCTTGCGAGGGAGCTCCTATAATTCACCCCTCCACTTT

V gene: TRBV30
clone size: .
D gene: TRBD1
J gene: TRBJ1-1
CDR3 protein: CAWSRQGNTEAFF
CDR3 DNA: TGTGCCTGGAGTCGACAGGGGAACACTGAAGCTTTCTTT

V gene: TRBV6-4
clone size: .
D gene: .
J gene: TRBJ2-1
CDR3 protein: CASSVYGVGAGSDNEQFF
CDR3 DNA: TGTGCCAGCAGTGTTTACGGAGTGGGGGCAGGGTCTGATAATGAGCAGTTCTTC

V gene: TRBV7-9
clone size: .
D gene: .
J gene: TRBJ2-1
CDR3 protein: CASSSGDNEQFF
CDR3 DNA: TGTGCCAGCAGCTCCGGGGACAATGAGCAGTTCTTC

V gene: TRBV3-1/TRBV3-2
clone size: .
D gene: TRBD2
J gene: TRBJ2-1
CDR3 protein: CASSQAGLAGSRQSYNEQFF
CDR3 DNA: TGTGCCAGCAGCCAAGCGGGACTAGCGGGATCGCGCCAGTCCTACAATGAGCAGTTCTTC

V gene: TRBV28
clone size: .
D gene: .
J gene: TRBJ2-7
CDR3 protein: CASGLYEQYF
CDR3 DNA: TGTGCCAGCGGCCTCTACGAGCAGTACTTC

V gene: TRBV15
clone size: .
D gene: .
J gene: TRBJ2-4
CDR3 protein: CATEGLGGAKNIQYF
CDR3 DNA: TGTGCCACCGAGGGATTAGGAGGCGCCAAAAACATTCAGTACTTC

V gene: TRBV10-3
clone size: .
D gene: .
J gene: TRBJ2-2
CDR3 protein: CAIGRGNTGELFF
CDR3 DNA: TGTGCCATCGGCCGGGGGAACACCGGGGAGCTGTTTTTT

V gene: TRBV24-1
clone size: .
D gene: TRBD1
J gene: TRBJ2-1
CDR3 protein: CATSGPGQGNNEQFF
CDR3 DNA: TGTGCCACCAGTGGTCCGGGACAGGGAAACAATGAGCAGTTCTTC

V gene: TRBV10-2
clone size: .
D gene: TRBD2
J gene: TRBJ2-3
CDR3 protein: CASSAEREISDTQYF
CDR3 DNA: TGCGCCAGCAGTGCGGAGCGGGAGATATCGGATACGCAGTATTTT

V gene: TRBV4-1
clone size: .
D gene: .
J gene: TRBJ1-2
CDR3 protein: CASSQPGGGHGYTF
CDR3 DNA: TGCGCCAGCAGCCAACCTGGGGGCGGGCATGGCTACACCTTC

V gene: TRBV9
clone size: .
D gene: .
J gene: TRBJ1-1
CDR3 protein: CASSYLVGELTEAFF
CDR3 DNA: TGTGCCAGCAGCTACCTTGTGGGAGAACTTACTGAAGCTTTCTTT

V gene: TRBV30
clone size: .
D gene: TRBD1
J gene: TRBJ1-3
CDR3 protein: CAWSWGQGRFGNTIYF
CDR3 DNA: TGTGCCTGGAGTTGGGGACAGGGGAGATTTGGAAACACCATATATTTT

V gene: TRBV29-1
clone size: .
D gene: .
J gene: TRBJ1-5
CDR3 protein: CSVEIGGNQPQHF
CDR3 DNA: TGCAGCGTTGAGATCGGTGGCAATCAGCCCCAGCATTTT

V gene: TRBV28
clone size: .
D gene: TRBD2
J gene: TRBJ2-5
CDR3 protein: CASSLAGAGQETQYF
CDR3 DNA: TGTGCCAGCAGTTTAGCGGGAGCAGGCCAAGAGACCCAGTACTTC

V gene: TRBV7-2
clone size: .
D gene: TRBD2
J gene: TRBJ2-1
CDR3 protein: CASSLIPGLANNEQFF
CDR3 DNA: TGTGCCAGCAGCTTAATTCCGGGACTAGCGAACAATGAGCAGTTCTTC

V gene: TRBV18
clone size: .
D gene: .
J gene: TRBJ2-5
CDR3 protein: CASSNQIQETQYF
CDR3 DNA: TGTGCCAGCTCAAACCAGATCCAAGAGACCCAGTACTTC